The 26 T cell receptor beta chains given below trace back to one sample, sequenced in a study of shared clonotypes between healthy human individuals. Naive-designated CD8 cells lacked CD45RO, were positively enriched for CCR7, and omitted terminally differentiated effector memory CD45RA+ cells. The table came from immunoSEQ multiplex PCR; TCRdb's copy has only in-frame clones and leaves some out. Here the sample spans about 2.2 million clones, approximately 94% being singletons. The sample was naive CD8+ T cells from PBMCs. The source is a man between 18 and 29 years old in good health. Some clones in this sample may be carry-over from other donors' samples.

The CDR3 loop is CASSEGASGPASPYEQYF. The CDR3 coding sequence is TGTGCCAGCAGTGAAGGGGCTAGCGGGCCCGCTTCGCCCTACGAGCAGTACTTC. The chain is built from TRBV2 and TRBJ2-7; TRBD2 matches at 8 bases. Looked up from germline, CDR1 is SNHLY and CDR2 is FYNNEI. The junction had 13 bases not matched to a gene; V was cut back by 1 base and J by 2 bases. The CDR3 runs to 18 residues.

This clone has just one count. V gene TRBV19 combines with J gene TRBJ2-1; tentatively, D is TRBD2 (5 bases). Germline CDR1 and CDR2: LNHDA and SQIVND (reference sequence). The V end was cut by 7 bases, the J end by 4 bases, with 14 bases between. The CDR3 extends over 14 amino acids. The CDR3 nucleotides read TGTGCCAGTACCGAGCGGACGAATTACAATGAGCAGTTCTTC. Encoded protein: CASTERTNYNEQFF.

This chain links TRBV19 with TRBJ1-5, with a tentative D call TRBD1 (6 bases). V lost 5 bases and J 5 bases, leaving 10 bases between the germline ends. The CDR3 spans 13 residues. Per germline, CDR1 LNHDA and CDR2 SQIVND (reference sequence). CDR3 region: CASSGQGYQPQHF. CDR3 DNA: TGTGCCAGTAGTGGGCAGGGGTATCAGCCCCAGCATTTT.

CDR3 protein: CASSLSPLTSGSYEQYF. CDR3 bases: TGTGCCAGCAGTTTATCTCCTCTAACTAGCGGGTCCTACGAGCAGTACTTC. The chain uses TRBV27 and TRBJ2-7; 9 nucleotides align to TRBD2. CDR3 length: 17 residues. The junction had 7 bases not matched to a gene; V was cut back by 0 bases and J by 1 base. CDR1 is MNHEY, CDR2 SMNVEV, per germline (reference sequence).

The V call is TRBV28, the J call TRBJ2-3, with 14 nucleotides matching TRBD2. V trimming: 10 bases; J trimming: 1 base; junction bases outside the gene matches: 7. The CDR3 consists of 16 residues. Germline V lookup: CDR1 MDHEN, CDR2 SYDVKM. The CDR3 loop reads CATIGTSGRGTDTQYF. The CDR3 nucleotides read TGTGCCACCATTGGGACTAGCGGGAGAGGCACAGATACGCAGTATTTT.

The V and J genes are TRBV6-5 and TRBJ2-7; no reliable D call. V shed 4 bases and J shed 4 bases, with 14 bases lying between them. Germline loops: CDR1 MNHEY, CDR2 SVGAGI. The CDR3 is 14 amino acids. CDR3 coding DNA: TGTGCCAGCAGTTCCGACGGGCGAGGATACGAGCAGTACTTC. Translation: CASSSDGRGYEQYF.

The chain recombines TRBV6-6 with TRBJ1-1, with D hard to call. Trimming pared 2 bases from V and 6 bases from J, leaving 7 bases between. CDR1 MNHNY and CDR2 SVGAGI come from the germline V gene (reference sequence). The CDR3 is 12 amino acids. The CDR3, as DNA: TGTGCCAGCAGTTACGGCGCTTCTGAAGCTTTCTTT. Translated, it gives CASSYGASEAFF.

The chain combines TRBV7-9 with TRBJ2-1, with D possibly TRBD1 on 5 matching bases. Trimming removed 10 bases from V and 8 bases from J, with 24 bases in between. Per germline, CDR1 SEHNR and CDR2 FQNEAQ (reference sequence). The CDR3 sequence is 15 residues long. The CDR3 protein is CANSEPWGLYYEQFF. The CDR3, as DNA: TGTGCCAACAGTGAACCATGGGGCCTATACTATGAGCAGTTCTTC.

This clone appeared a single time. The chain employs TRBV27 and TRBJ2-5, with 7 bases lining up with TRBD1. Germline-derived CDR1 and CDR2 are MNHEY and SMNVEV (reference sequence). With V trimmed by 7 bases and J by 5 bases, 7 bases remained unmatched. The CDR3 is 13 residues long. CDR3 sequence: CASTDRVGETQYF. The CDR3 coding sequence is TGTGCCAGCACCGACAGGGTCGGCGAGACCCAGTACTTC.

The chain's CDR3 is CASSQVQTSLGREQFF. CDR3 nucleotide sequence: TGCGCCAGCAGCCAAGTCCAGACTAGTCTAGGGCGTGAGCAGTTCTTC. The chain links TRBV4-1 to TRBJ2-1, with D perhaps matching TRBD2 (6 bases). The CDR3 totals 16 residues. Trimming removed 1 base at V and 9 bases at J, with 19 bases between. Looked up from germline, CDR1 is MGHRA and CDR2 is YSYEKL.

This chain links TRBV10-3 with TRBJ2-5, with 9 bases lining up with TRBD2. The CDR3 loop spans 18 amino acids. Germline V CDR1 and CDR2: ENHRY, SYGVKD. V lost 2 bases, J lost 5 bases, and 15 bases stayed unmatched. The CDR3 loop reads CAISELARREGESETQYF. DNA for the CDR3: TGTGCCATCAGTGAGCTCGCAAGGCGGGAGGGTGAGTCGGAGACCCAGTACTTC.

This chain uses TRBV28 with TRBJ2-7; 9 bases align to TRBD2. This CDR3 has 16 residues. CDR1 MDHEN and CDR2 SYDVKM come from the germline V gene. Unmatched junction bases numbered 9, after V lost 1 base and J lost 5 bases. The CDR3 loop is CASSLLTSGGTHEQYF. The CDR3 DNA sequence: TGTGCCAGCAGTTTATTGACTAGCGGAGGGACCCACGAGCAGTACTTC.

In its sample, this clone was seen a few times. This chain joins TRBV9 and TRBJ1-3; 7 bases are shared with TRBD1. After removal of 9 bases from V and 1 base from J, the junction contained 7 bases not matched to a gene. From germline, CDR1 is SGDLS and CDR2 YYNGEE. This CDR3 is built from 14 residues. Written as DNA, the CDR3 is TGTGCCACTGCTAAGGGGGCATCTGGAAACACCATATATTTT. This encodes CATAKGASGNTIYF.

The chain employs TRBV18 and TRBJ1-1; D perhaps matches TRBD1 (6 bases). V was shortened by 2 bases and J by 1 base, with 17 bases between the two germline ends. CDR1 and CDR2 (germline): KGHSH, LQKENI. There are 17 residues in the CDR3. CDR3 loop: CASSPNEGGARNTEAFF. The CDR3 region has the DNA TGTGCCAGCTCACCAAATGAGGGGGGAGCAAGGAACACTGAAGCTTTCTTT.

This sequence joins TRBV19 and TRBJ2-7; D not resolved. Between the trimmed V and J ends, which lost 4 bases and 5 bases, there was a span of 12 bases. The CDR3 is made up of 13 amino acids. Germline lookup yields CDR1 LNHDA and CDR2 SQIVND (reference sequence). CDR3 in amino acids: CASSTRPYDEQYF. The DNA of the CDR3 is TGTGCCAGTAGTACCCGACCCTATGACGAGCAGTACTTC.

V gene TRBV7-9 combines with J gene TRBJ1-4; 10 nucleotides align to TRBD1. Germline V gene lookup returns CDR1 SEHNR and CDR2 FQNEAQ (reference sequence). J gave up 5 bases and V 8 bases, and 5 bases lay outside the gene matches. The CDR3 contains 14 residues. The CDR3 nucleotides read TGTGCCAGCCGAGGACAGGGGGTGAATGAAAAACTGTTTTTT. Translating gives CASRGQGVNEKLFF.

The chain combines TRBV9 with TRBJ2-3, with 9 bases lining up with TRBD2. Germline-derived CDR1 and CDR2 are SGDLS and YYNGEE. This CDR3 is built from 16 residues. V shed 2 bases, J shed 0 bases, and the junction held 4 bases outside the gene matches. CDR3 DNA: TGTGCCAGCAGCGTTCAGGCGGGAGGGAGCACAGATACGCAGTATTTT. This encodes CASSVQAGGSTDTQYF.

The V call is TRBV15, the J call TRBJ1-2; tentatively, D is TRBD1 (5 bases). The CDR3 has 16 residues. V shed 3 bases and J shed 1 base, with 15 bases lying between them. The germline V gene encodes CDR1 LNHNV and CDR2 YYDKDF (reference sequence). The CDR3 sequence is CATSSPWGGLNYGYTF. CDR3 bases: TGTGCCACCAGCAGTCCATGGGGGGGACTTAACTATGGCTACACCTTC.

V gene TRBV7-9 combines with J gene TRBJ2-5; D gene uncertain. Germline CDR1 SEHNR, CDR2 FQNEAQ (reference sequence). The length of the CDR3 is 14 residues. V dropped 5 bases and J dropped 2 bases, with 12 bases sitting between them. CDR3: CASSLTLGQETQYF. Here the CDR3 DNA reads TGTGCCAGCAGCCTGACCCTGGGTCAAGAGACCCAGTACTTC.

V is TRBV7-9 and J is TRBJ2-7; TRBD1 agrees at 10 bases. V lost 3 bases, J lost 6 bases, and 8 bases stayed unmatched. The CDR3 totals 15 residues. Germline V lookup: CDR1 SEHNR, CDR2 FQNEAQ (reference sequence). The DNA of the CDR3 is TGTGCCAGCAGCTTTGGAGGACAGGGGGAGCGCGAGCAGTACTTC. Translating gives CASSFGGQGEREQYF.

The sample holds a few counts of this clone. The V and J genes are TRBV28 and TRBJ1-1, with D maybe TRBD1 (6 bases). The germline V gene has CDR1 MDHEN and CDR2 SYDVKM. The V and J ends lost 7 bases and 1 base respectively, with 13 bases between them. This CDR3 region has 14 residues. CDR3 loop: CASNKRGANTEAFF. CDR3 bases: TGTGCCAGCAACAAGAGGGGGGCGAACACTGAAGCTTTCTTT.

This rearrangement joins TRBV13 to TRBJ2-1; D is unclear. Trimming shortened V by 3 bases and J by 6 bases, and 15 bases separated the two germline ends. CDR1 is PRHDT and CDR2 is FYEKMQ in the germline V gene (reference sequence). The CDR3 spans 15 residues. The CDR3 loop reads CASSFGDQNGNEQFF. DNA of the CDR3: TGTGCCAGCAGCTTCGGCGACCAGAACGGCAATGAGCAGTTCTTC.

V is TRBV7-9 and J is TRBJ2-2; TRBD2 aligns across 7 bases. The germline V gene encodes CDR1 SEHNR and CDR2 FQNEAQ (reference sequence). The V and J ends lost 1 base and 7 bases, in that order; junction bases with no gene match: 12. This CDR3 region has 17 residues. The CDR3 protein is CASSLEGVAGVLGELFF. The CDR3 region has the DNA TGTGCCAGCAGCTTAGAGGGAGTGGCGGGAGTGCTCGGGGAGCTGTTTTTT.

This chain links TRBV28 with TRBJ2-5; D is perhaps TRBD2 (5 bases). V lost 7 bases, J lost 1 base, and 19 bases lay in between. Germline V gives CDR1 MDHEN, CDR2 SYDVKM. There are 16 residues in the CDR3. The CDR3 loop is CASTDPRGRLQETQYF. The CDR3 DNA follows: TGTGCCAGCACCGACCCGAGAGGGCGGCTCCAAGAGACCCAGTACTTC.

The CDR3 protein is CASSLRSTGYGYTF. CDR3 nucleotides: TGTGCCAGCAGTTTACGATCGACAGGCTATGGCTACACCTTC. V gene TRBV28 combines with J gene TRBJ1-2; D might be TRBD1 (6 bases). In germline, CDR1 is MDHEN, CDR2 SYDVKM. CDR3 size: 14 residues. With 2 bases removed from V and 4 bases from J, the gap between germline ends came to 11 bases.

The gene calls are TRBV27 and TRBJ2-7, with D perhaps matching TRBD2 (6 bases). There are 14 residues in the CDR3. V lost 5 bases to trimming and J lost 0 bases, with 11 bases between them. Looked up from germline, CDR1 is MNHEY and CDR2 is SMNVEV (reference sequence). The CDR3 bases are TGTGCCAGCAGTGAAAGGACTAACTCCTACGAGCAGTACTTC. Translated, it gives CASSERTNSYEQYF.